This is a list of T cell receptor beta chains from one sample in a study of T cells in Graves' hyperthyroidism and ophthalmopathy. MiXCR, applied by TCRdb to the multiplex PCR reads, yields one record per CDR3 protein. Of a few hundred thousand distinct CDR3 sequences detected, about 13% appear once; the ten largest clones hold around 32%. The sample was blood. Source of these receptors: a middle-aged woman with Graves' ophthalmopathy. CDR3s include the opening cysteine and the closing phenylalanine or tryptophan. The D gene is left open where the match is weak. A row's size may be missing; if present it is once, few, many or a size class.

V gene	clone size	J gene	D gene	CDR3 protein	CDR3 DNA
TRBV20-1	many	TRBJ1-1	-	CSASSGAEAFF	TGCAGTGCCTCTTCTGGTGCTGAAGCTTTCTTT
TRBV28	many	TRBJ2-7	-	CASSGRGRGEQYF	TGTGCCAGCAGTGGTCGGGGTCGAGGCGAGCAGTACTTC
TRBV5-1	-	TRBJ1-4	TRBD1	CASSMGLVGGLEKLFF	TGCGCCAGCAGCATGGGCCTCGTAGGGGGCTTGGAAAAACTGTTTTTT
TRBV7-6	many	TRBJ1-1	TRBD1	CASSPNRGFNTEAFF	TGTGCCAGCAGCCCTAACAGGGGGTTCAACACTGAAGCTTTCTTT
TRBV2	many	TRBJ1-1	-	CASSDLGLGAFF	TGTGCCAGCAGTGACCTCGGATTAGGAGCTTTCTTT
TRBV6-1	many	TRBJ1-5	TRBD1	CASSDRDRYSNQPQHF	TGTGCCAGCAGTGACCGGGACAGGTATAGCAATCAGCCCCAGCATTTT
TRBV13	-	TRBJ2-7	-	CASSRRTYEQYF	TGTGCCAGCAGCCGGAGGACCTACGAGCAGTACTTC
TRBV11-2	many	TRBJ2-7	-	CASSLWGAGSSEQYF	TGTGCCAGCAGCTTATGGGGAGCAGGTAGTTCCGAGCAGTACTTC
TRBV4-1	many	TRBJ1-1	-	CASSPLDGGRSEAFF	TGCGCCAGCAGCCCGCTTGACGGGGGGCGGTCTGAAGCTTTCTTT
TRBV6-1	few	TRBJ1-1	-	CASNKMGNTEAFF	TGTGCCAGCAACAAAATGGGGAACACTGAAGCTTTCTTT
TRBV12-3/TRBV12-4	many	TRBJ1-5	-	CASSFGQNQPQHF	TGTGCCAGCAGTTTTGGCCAAAATCAGCCCCAGCATTTT
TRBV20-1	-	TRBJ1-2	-	CSASRDRNYGYTF	TGCAGTGCTAGTCGCGACAGGAACTATGGCTACACCTTC